Shown below are 22 T cell receptor beta chains from a single sample sequenced in a study of blood T cell repertoires in COVID-19. Profiled with immunoSEQ multiplex PCR; TCRdb holds only in-frame clones, not every one. The sample yields about 73,000 clones, roughly 84% seen once. The sequenced sample consisted of peripheral blood. The receptors shown here come from an elderly man with active or convalescent COVID-19.

The gene calls are TRBV4-1 and TRBJ1-5; the D is unclear. There are 15 residues in the CDR3. V lost 0 bases and J 6 bases, leaving 12 bases between the germline ends. Germline V gene sequence: CDR1 MGHRA, CDR2 YSYEKL. CDR3 residues: CASSQDWVSGQPQHF. The CDR3, as DNA: TGCGCCAGCAGCCAAGATTGGGTCTCAGGTCAGCCCCAGCATTTT.

In DNA, the CDR3 is TGTGCCAGCTCACCATTGGGAGGGGTGAACACTGAAGCTTTCTTT. It is translated as CASSPLGGVNTEAFF. V and J are TRBV18 and TRBJ1-1; D is possibly TRBD1 (5 bases). The germline V gene has CDR1 KGHSH and CDR2 LQKENI. There are 15 residues in the CDR3. The germline V and J ends were trimmed by 2 bases and 0 bases, with 10 bases remaining between them.

V and J are TRBV15 and TRBJ1-4; the match to TRBD1 covers 8 bases. Trimming removed 3 bases from V and 7 bases from J; junction bases left unmatched: 13. The CDR3 sequence is 17 residues long. Germline V gene lookup returns CDR1 LNHNV and CDR2 YYDKDF (reference sequence). Here the CDR3 DNA reads TGTGCCACCAGCAGGGAACGAGCCAGGGGGCAAGGTGAAAAACTGTTTTTT. It encodes CATSRERARGQGEKLFF.

V and J are TRBV18 and TRBJ1-2, with 12 bases fitting TRBD1. The CDR3 consists of 15 residues. CDR1 is KGHSH, CDR2 LQKENI, per germline. V was clipped by 5 bases and J by 7 bases; unmatched bases: 8. CDR3 in amino acids: CASSATGQGALGYTF. CDR3 nucleotides: TGTGCCAGCTCAGCTACGGGACAGGGGGCGCTTGGCTACACCTTC. Full variable domain (missing parts from reference TRBV18 and TRBJ1-2): NAGVMQNPRHLVRRRGQEARLRCSPMKGHSHVYWYRQLPEEGLKFMVYLQKENIIDESGMPKERFSAEFPKEGPSILRIQQVVRGDSAAYFCASSATGQGALGYTFGSGTRLTVV.

The chain links TRBV9 to TRBJ2-2; D may be TRBD2 (5 bases). CDR3 length equals 15 residues. Trimming removed 4 bases at V and 5 bases at J, with 15 bases between. Germline assignment: CDR1 SGDLS and CDR2 YYNGEE. The CDR3 sequence is CASSREVLATGELFF. In DNA, the CDR3 is TGTGCCAGCAGCAGAGAAGTCCTAGCTACCGGGGAGCTGTTTTTT. Full variable domain (rest looked up from reference TRBV9 and TRBJ2-2): DSGVTQTPKHLITATGQRVTLRCSPRSGDLSVYWYQQSLDQGLQFLIQYYNGEERAKGNILERFSAQQFPDLHSELNLSSLELGDSALYFCASSREVLATGELFFGEGSRLTVL.

The chain joins TRBV7-2 to TRBJ2-7; 12 positions match TRBD2. This CDR3 has 16 amino acids. Germline V gene sequence: CDR1 SGHTA, CDR2 FQGNSA. Unmatched junction bases numbered 8, after V lost 1 base and J lost 7 bases. The CDR3 reads CASSLDGTSGYAEQYF. As DNA, the CDR3 is TGTGCCAGCAGCTTAGATGGGACTAGCGGGTACGCGGAGCAGTACTTC.

This clone was observed a single time. The genes are TRBV7-6 and TRBJ2-7; D is ambiguous. The CDR3 covers 15 residues. Deletions cut 0 bases from V and 2 bases from J, with 11 bases between. Germline V gene lookup returns CDR1 SGHVS and CDR2 FNYEAQ. The CDR3 loop is CASSLAQTATYEQYF. As DNA, the CDR3 is TGTGCCAGCAGCTTAGCGCAAACTGCGACCTACGAGCAGTACTTC.

The chain is built from TRBV19 and TRBJ1-1; tentatively, D is TRBD1 (6 bases). The CDR3 length is 16 residues. Trimming removed 3 bases at V and 1 base at J, with 15 bases between. Germline CDR1 reads LNHDA; CDR2 reads SQIVND (reference sequence). CDR3 in DNA: TGTGCCAGTAGTATTTGGCCCCTGGGGGCGAACACTGAAGCTTTCTTT. It is translated as CASSIWPLGANTEAFF.

The rearrangement uses TRBV6-1 and TRBJ2-1; 9 bases are shared with TRBD2. The CDR3 has 18 residues. Per germline, CDR1 MNHNS and CDR2 SASEGT. V dropped 2 bases and J dropped 9; count of bases not matched to a gene: 17. The CDR3 nucleotides read TGTGCCAGCAGTGAATACGGCGGGGGGGGATTTTCGTTAGGTGAGCAGTTCTTC. It specifies CASSEYGGGGFSLGEQFF.

V is TRBV19 and J is TRBJ1-2; TRBD1 is a possible D gene (5 bases). This CDR3 contains 13 residues. The V gene lost 5 bases and the J gene lost 4 bases, with 11 bases spanning the gap. Germline values: CDR1 LNHDA, CDR2 SQIVND (reference sequence). CDR3 residues: CASSPGGTYGYTF. CDR3 nucleotides: TGTGCCAGTAGTCCCGGGGGAACCTATGGCTACACCTTC.

This clone turned up a few times. This sequence joins TRBV6-2 or TRBV6-3 and TRBJ1-1; no clear D gene. The V end was cut by 2 bases, the J end by 1 base, with 5 bases between. CDR1 and CDR2 from the germline V gene are MNHEY and SVGEGT. This CDR3 has 13 amino acids. CDR3 loop: CASSYARNTEAFF. CDR3 coding DNA: TGTGCCAGCAGTTACGCCAGGAACACTGAAGCTTTCTTT.

This clone was counted once. The V and J genes are TRBV28 and TRBJ1-1; TRBD1 matches 10 bases. This CDR3 comprises 13 residues. Germline V gives CDR1 MDHEN, CDR2 SYDVKM. Trimming at V came to 6 bases and at J to 6 bases, leaving 4 bases not matched to a gene. The CDR3 loop is CASRPTGGPEAFF. In nucleotides, the CDR3 is TGTGCCAGCAGGCCGACAGGGGGCCCTGAAGCTTTCTTT.

V is TRBV7-2 and J is TRBJ1-6, with 8 bases aligning to TRBD1. Germline V gene lookup returns CDR1 SGHTA and CDR2 FQGNSA. The CDR3 spans 14 residues. The V gene end was trimmed by 5 bases and the J gene end by 13 bases; junction bases not matched to a gene: 10. CDR3: CASSLRQGRDPLHF. The CDR3 region has the DNA TGTGCCAGCAGCCTACGACAGGGGCGAGATCCCCTCCACTTT.

V gene TRBV5-6 combines with J gene TRBJ2-7, with 10 bases aligning to TRBD1. The CDR3 sequence is 15 residues long. Germline-derived CDR1 and CDR2 are SGHDT and YYEEEE. V lost 0 bases, J lost 2 bases, and 2 bases stayed unmatched. CDR3 sequence reads: CASSLVGQGAYEQYF. Written as DNA, the CDR3 is TGTGCCAGCAGCTTGGTAGGACAGGGGGCCTACGAGCAGTACTTC. Full variable domain (outside the CDR3, taken from reference TRBV5-6 and TRBJ2-7): DAGVTQSPTHLIKTRGQQVTLRCSPKSGHDTVSWYQQALGQGPQFIFQYYEEEERQRGNFPDRFSGHQFPNYSSELNVNALLLGDSALYLCASSLVGQGAYEQYFGPGTRLTVT.

In its sample, this clone was seen once. The chain employs TRBV7-2 and TRBJ2-5; 11 nucleotides agree with TRBD2. V shed 3 bases and J 4 bases; nucleotides not matched to a gene: 7. Germline V gene sequence: CDR1 SGHTA, CDR2 FQGNSA. CDR3 length equals 16 residues. CDR3 amino acids: CASSLATSGSGETQYF. CDR3 bases: TGTGCCAGCAGCTTGGCAACTAGCGGGAGTGGAGAGACCCAGTACTTC.

The chain combines TRBV2 with TRBJ2-1; 9 bases are shared with TRBD2. V was clipped by 8 bases and J by 5 bases; unmatched bases: 7. From germline, CDR1 is SNHLY and CDR2 FYNNEI. This CDR3 comprises 14 residues. The CDR3 region is CASLSGSKDNEQFF. CDR3 bases: TGTGCCAGCCTTAGCGGGAGTAAGGACAATGAGCAGTTCTTC. Full variable domain (missing parts from reference TRBV2 and TRBJ2-1): EPEVTQTPSHQVTQMGQEVILRCVPISNHLYFYWYRQILGQKVEFLVSFYNNEISEKSEIFDDQFSVERPDGSNFTLKIRSTKLEDSAMYFCASLSGSKDNEQFFGPGTRLTVL.

The chain is built from TRBV29-1 and TRBJ2-1, with D possibly matching TRBD2 (6 bases). The CDR3 is made up of 13 amino acids. V lost 4 bases and J 7 bases, leaving 14 bases between the germline ends. Germline CDR1 is SQVTM and CDR2 is ANQGSEA. This chain's CDR3 is CSVGVGGQNEQFF. DNA for the CDR3: TGCAGCGTTGGTGTGGGAGGTCAAAATGAGCAGTTCTTC.

V and J are TRBV15 and TRBJ2-5, with 12 bases lining up with TRBD1. Per germline, CDR1 LNHNV and CDR2 YYDKDF (reference sequence). The V and J ends lost 2 bases and 3 bases, in that order; junction bases with no gene match: 4. The CDR3 length is 16 residues. The CDR3 DNA sequence: TGTGCCACCAGCAGATGGGACAGGGGGCGAGAAGAGACCCAGTACTTC. This gives the protein CATSRWDRGREETQYF.

The chain carries TRBV19 and TRBJ1-4; 10 bases match TRBD1. The junction had 3 bases not matched to a gene; V was cut back by 6 bases and J by 5 bases. This CDR3 contains 14 residues. Germline CDR1 reads LNHDA; CDR2 reads SQIVND (reference sequence). The DNA for the CDR3 is TGTGCCAGTAGGAAGGACAGGGGGAATGAAAAACTGTTTTTT. Its protein product is CASRKDRGNEKLFF.

The chain joins TRBV15 to TRBJ1-2, with a tentative D call TRBD1 (5 bases). Germline V gene lookup returns CDR1 LNHNV and CDR2 YYDKDF (reference sequence). The CDR3 sequence is 12 residues long. V was clipped by 5 bases and J by 5 bases, with 9 bases between them. As DNA, the CDR3 is TGTGCCACCAGCCAGGGAGGGTATGGCTACACCTTC. Translated, it gives CATSQGGYGYTF.

The chain employs TRBV5-6 and TRBJ1-1; TRBD1 matches 8 bases. Germline V gene lookup returns CDR1 SGHDT and CDR2 YYEEEE. The CDR3 contains 15 residues. J gave up 5 bases and V 1 base, and 7 bases lay outside the gene matches. The CDR3 spells CASSLSGRGLTEAFF. The CDR3 DNA is TGTGCCAGCAGCTTGTCAGGCAGGGGGCTGACTGAAGCTTTCTTT.

The chain combines TRBV11-3 with TRBJ2-7; 8 bases align to TRBD2. The CDR3 sequence is 16 residues long. Germline CDR1 reads SGHNT; CDR2 reads YENEEA. The J segment lost 6 bases and the V segment lost 0 bases, leaving 10 bases of the junction unmatched. Here the CDR3 reads CASSLESSGAAREQYF. The CDR3, as DNA: TGTGCCAGCAGCTTAGAAAGTAGCGGGGCCGCCCGCGAGCAGTACTTC.